The 5 T cell receptor beta chains below were found in one sample sequenced in a study of beta chain features in type 1 diabetes. Study-level findings and limits: Moderate but significant shortening of TCRB CDR3s was recorded in all four CD4+ subsets from Type 1 diabetes patients.

These receptors have no known antigen. Every bit of the isolated RNA underwent reverse transcription, so sequencing read expressed TCRB transcripts. The protocol was immunoSEQ multiplex PCR, while the TCRdb copy is restricted to in-frame clones and leaves out a portion. The sample carries approximately 280,000 clones, 15% recorded once. The sequenced material came from naive CD4+ T cells from blood. Receptors originate from a young man with type 1 diabetes.

This clone was detected a few times. V usage is TRBV18 and J usage is TRBJ1-1; D perhaps matches TRBD1 (6 bases). This CDR3 contains 12 residues. The V end was cut by 6 bases, the J end by 6 bases, with 11 bases between. Germline lookup yields CDR1 KGHSH and CDR2 LQKENI. The DNA for the CDR3 is TGTGCCAGCTCCGGTGGACAGTCTGAAGCTTTCTTT. This encodes CASSGGQSEAFF.

This chain joins TRBV28 and TRBJ1-2, with D possibly being TRBD1 (5 bases). Germline V gene sequence: CDR1 MDHEN, CDR2 SYDVKM. This CDR3 region has 15 residues. V dropped 7 bases and J dropped 0 bases, with 15 bases sitting between them. This CDR3 reads CASTNGGATNYGYTF. In nucleotides, the CDR3 is TGTGCCAGCACTAATGGCGGGGCTACTAACTATGGCTACACCTTC.

A single count supports this clone. The chain employs TRBV28 and TRBJ2-3; 12 nucleotides agree with TRBD2. This CDR3 has 15 residues. CDR1 is MDHEN and CDR2 is SYDVKM in the germline V gene. J lost 5 bases, V lost 2 bases, and 2 bases had no gene match. In nucleotides, the CDR3 is TGTGCCAGCAGTTTACTGGGACTAGCGGGAGATACGCAGTATTTT. Translation gives CASSLLGLAGDTQYF.

This chain joins TRBV7-2 and TRBJ1-5, with D unclear. With 0 bases removed from V and 7 bases from J, the gap between germline ends came to 4 bases. This CDR3 comprises 12 residues. Per germline, CDR1 SGHTA and CDR2 FQGNSA. The CDR3 region has the DNA TGTGCCAGCAGCTTAGCGGAGCAGCCCCAGCATTTT. Translated: CASSLAEQPQHF. The entire variable domain, with the rest obtained from reference TRBV7-2 and TRBJ1-5, is as follows: GAGVSQSPSNKVTEKGKDVELRCDPISGHTALYWYRQSLGQGLEFLIYFQGNSAPDKSGLPSDRFSAERTGGSVSTLTIQRTQQEDSAVYLCASSLAEQPQHFGDGTRLSIL.

V gene TRBV5-1 combines with J gene TRBJ2-5; 9 positions agree with TRBD1. V lost 2 bases and J lost 1; bases outside the gene matches: 12. The CDR3 runs 18 residues. Germline CDR1 SGHRS, CDR2 YFSETQ. CDR3 nucleotide sequence: TGCGCCAGCAGCTTTGGACAGGGGCTAGTAAGTAGCCAAGAGACCCAGTACTTC. This translates into CASSFGQGLVSSQETQYF.